Following are 16 T cell receptor beta chains from one sample sequenced in a study of control samples from healthy donors and cancer patients. Assay used: immunoSEQ multiplex PCR; TCRdb lists only in-frame clones, some missing. The profile shows around 80,000 clones, 85% to 90% of them singletons. Specimen: blood. The receptor set was obtained from a middle-aged man in good health.

V usage is TRBV19 and J usage is TRBJ1-2; weak D call: TRBD1 (6 bases). The CDR3 sequence is 13 residues long. Per the germline V gene, CDR1 is LNHDA and CDR2 is SQIVND (reference sequence). Trimming removed 6 bases from V and 4 bases from J, with 12 bases in between. The CDR3 sequence is CASRLTGAYGYTF. The CDR3 DNA sequence: TGTGCCAGTAGGCTGACAGGAGCCTATGGCTACACCTTC.

V gene TRBV18 combines with J gene TRBJ1-3, with 7 bases lining up with TRBD1. Germline V gives CDR1 KGHSH, CDR2 LQKENI. V was clipped by 3 bases and J by 0 bases; unmatched bases: 8. The CDR3 runs to 17 residues. The CDR3 loop is CASSPRGQSFSGNTIYF. The DNA for the CDR3 is TGTGCCAGCTCACCTAGGGGACAGTCCTTCTCTGGAAACACCATATATTTT.

The genes are TRBV5-1 and TRBJ2-7; D assignment may be TRBD1 or TRBD2 (5 bases each). V was shortened by 0 bases and J by 2 bases, with 15 bases between the two germline ends. Germline V gene sequence: CDR1 SGHRS, CDR2 YFSETQ. The CDR3 loop spans 16 amino acids. The CDR3 nucleotides read TGCGCCAGCAGCTTGGCGTCGGGAACAGGAACCTACGAGCAGTACTTC. Translated: CASSLASGTGTYEQYF. Full variable domain (rest looked up from reference TRBV5-1 and TRBJ2-7): KAGVTQTPRYLIKTRGQQVTLSCSPISGHRSVSWYQQTPGQGLQFLFEYFSETQRNKGNFPGRFSGRQFSNSRSEMNVSTLELGDSALYLCASSLASGTGTYEQYFGPGTRLTVT.

This chain joins TRBV11-2 and TRBJ1-4; possible D gene TRBD1, 5 bases. Germline V CDR1 and CDR2: SGHAT, FQNNGV. Trimming took 1 base from V and 11 from J, leaving 11 bases between them. The CDR3 extends over 13 amino acids. This CDR3 is CASSLARVKKLFF. In nucleotides, the CDR3 is TGTGCCAGCAGCTTAGCCAGGGTCAAGAAACTGTTTTTT.

There are a few counts of this clone. The chain employs TRBV27 and TRBJ1-1, with TRBD1 identical over 8 bases. This CDR3 region has 16 residues. Germline lookup yields CDR1 MNHEY and CDR2 SMNVEV (reference sequence). V lost 5 bases to trimming and J lost 1 base; unmatched junction nucleotides: 9. The CDR3 DNA sequence: TGTGCCAGCAGTCGACGACAGGGGAGGGGGAACACTGAAGCTTTCTTT. It codes for CASSRRQGRGNTEAFF.

The V gene is TRBV11-3, the J gene TRBJ2-5, with TRBD1 matching 7 bases. Germline loops: CDR1 SGHNT, CDR2 YENEEA. J lost 0 bases, V lost 4 bases, and 8 bases had no gene match. CDR3 length: 16 amino acids. Here the CDR3 reads CASSSGGQKYQETQYF. DNA of the CDR3: TGTGCCAGCAGCTCAGGGGGACAAAAGTACCAAGAGACCCAGTACTTC.

The CDR3 region is CASSYGTLNTEAFF. Here the CDR3 DNA reads TGTGCCAGCAGTTATGGGACTCTGAACACTGAAGCTTTCTTT. The chain uses TRBV6-5 and TRBJ1-1; D perhaps matches TRBD1 (5 bases). V lost 3 bases to trimming and J lost 0 bases, with 8 bases between them. The CDR3 is 14 residues long. Germline CDR1 and CDR2: MNHEY and SVGAGI.

The chain joins TRBV3-1 (or the pseudogene TRBV3-2) to TRBJ1-1, with no clear D. The CDR3 extends over 14 amino acids. The germline gives CDR1 LGHDT, CDR2 YNNKEL (reference sequence). Trimming removed 0 bases from V and 1 base from J, with 6 bases in between. CDR3: CASSQDIRNTEAFF. The CDR3, as DNA: TGTGCCAGCAGCCAAGATATACGGAACACTGAAGCTTTCTTT.

V gene TRBV4-1 combines with J gene TRBJ1-1, with a weak D call TRBD1 (6 bases). This CDR3 is 14 amino acids long. Trimming removed 5 bases at V and 1 base at J, with 11 bases between. The V gene's germline CDR1 is MGHRA and CDR2 YSYEKL. The CDR3 spells CASSAGTKNTEAFF. CDR3 DNA sequence: TGCGCCAGCAGCGCCGGGACAAAGAACACTGAAGCTTTCTTT.

This clone was seen more than once but under ten times. V gene TRBV9 combines with J gene TRBJ1-1, with unresolved D. Looked up from germline, CDR1 is SGDLS and CDR2 is YYNGEE. V lost 3 bases and J 0 bases, leaving 9 bases between the germline ends. CDR3 length equals 14 residues. The chain's CDR3 is CASSGHTVNTEAFF. The DNA of the CDR3 is TGTGCCAGCAGCGGGCATACCGTGAACACTGAAGCTTTCTTT.

The chain joins TRBV19 to TRBJ2-4, with a weak D call TRBD1 (5 bases). The CDR3 totals 17 residues. The V and J ends lost 5 bases and 0 bases respectively, with 17 bases between them. CDR1 and CDR2 (germline): LNHDA, SQIVND (reference sequence). The CDR3 bases are TGTGCCAGTAGTCCCCTGGGGCCCAGCCTAGCCAAAAACATTCAGTACTTC. Translation gives CASSPLGPSLAKNIQYF.

V gene TRBV7-9 combines with J gene TRBJ2-1; D perhaps matches TRBD2 (7 bases). In germline, CDR1 is SEHNR, CDR2 FQNEAQ (reference sequence). This CDR3 contains 14 residues. V was clipped by 5 bases and J by 10 bases, with 18 bases between them. CDR3 nucleotide sequence: TGTGCCAGCAGCCCACGCGGGGGCAGGGAAGAGCAGTTCTTC. Its translation is CASSPRGGREEQFF.

This clone was picked up one time. The chain is built from TRBV12-3 or TRBV12-4 and TRBJ2-2; maybe TRBD2 (7 bases). There are 13 residues in the CDR3. V shed 4 bases and J shed 7 bases, with 10 bases lying between them. The CDR3 nucleotides read TGTGCCAGCAGTTACAGGGAGGGCGGGGAGCTGTTTTTT. It translates to CASSYREGGELFF.

The V and J genes are TRBV28 and TRBJ1-4; no firm D call. Germline CDR1 is MDHEN and CDR2 is SYDVKM. V was pared by 6 bases and J by 3 bases, with 17 bases between. The CDR3 extends over 16 amino acids. The CDR3 coding sequence is TGTGCCAGCAGCACGAGCAACACGGCCCCTAATGAAAAACTGTTTTTT. This sequence encodes CASSTSNTAPNEKLFF.

The CDR3 loop is CASASGTGSNEQFF. The CDR3 DNA sequence: TGTGCCAGCGCCTCCGGGACAGGGAGCAATGAGCAGTTCTTC. The chain employs TRBV18 and TRBJ2-1; 9 bases match TRBD1. The CDR3 runs to 14 residues. The germline CDR1 and CDR2 sequences are KGHSH and LQKENI. With V trimmed by 8 bases and J by 6 bases, 8 bases remained unmatched.

The chain carries TRBV5-1 and TRBJ2-2; a possible D gene is TRBD1 (5 bases). The CDR3 has 13 amino acids. CDR1 and CDR2 from the germline V gene are SGHRS and YFSETQ. The ends were cut back, 5 bases at V and 6 bases at J, with 11 bases in the middle. This chain's CDR3 is CASRFRGSGELFF. In DNA form, the CDR3 reads TGCGCCAGCAGATTTAGGGGATCCGGGGAGCTGTTTTTT.